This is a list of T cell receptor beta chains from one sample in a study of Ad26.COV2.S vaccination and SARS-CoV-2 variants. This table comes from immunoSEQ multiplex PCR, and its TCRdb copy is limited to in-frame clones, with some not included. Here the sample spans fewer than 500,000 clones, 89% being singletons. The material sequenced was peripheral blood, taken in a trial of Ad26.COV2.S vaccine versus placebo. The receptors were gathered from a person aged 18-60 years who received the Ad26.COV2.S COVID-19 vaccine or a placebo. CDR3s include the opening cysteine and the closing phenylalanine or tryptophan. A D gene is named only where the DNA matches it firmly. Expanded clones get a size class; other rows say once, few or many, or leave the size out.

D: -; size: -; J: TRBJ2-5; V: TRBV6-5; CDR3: CASRRAEQETQYF; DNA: TGTGCCAGCAGGAGGGCCGAGCAAGAGACCCAGTACTTC
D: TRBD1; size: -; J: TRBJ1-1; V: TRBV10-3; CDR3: CAISFDRAGFAEAFF; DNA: TGTGCCATCAGTTTCGACAGGGCCGGTTTCGCTGAAGCTTTCTTT
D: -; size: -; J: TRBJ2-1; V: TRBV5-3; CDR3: CARSLEVVGGLNNEQFF; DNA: TGTGCCAGAAGCTTGGAAGTCGTGGGAGGCCTCAACAATGAGCAGTTCTTC
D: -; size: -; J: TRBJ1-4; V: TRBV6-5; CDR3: CASSYRLGEKLFF; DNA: TGTGCCAGCAGCTACAGGCTCGGGGAAAAACTGTTTTTT
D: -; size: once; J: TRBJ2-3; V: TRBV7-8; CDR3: CASSLVGRPGSADTQYF; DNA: TGTGCCAGCAGCCTCGTAGGACGCCCCGGTTCCGCAGATACGCAGTATTTT
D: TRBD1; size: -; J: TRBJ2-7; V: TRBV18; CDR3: CASSRQGAGAEGQYF; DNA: TGTGCCAGCTCACGCCAGGGGGCCGGCGCAGAAGGGCAGTACTTC
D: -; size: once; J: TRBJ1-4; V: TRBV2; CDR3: CASIRGSNEKLFF; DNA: TGTGCCAGCATCAGGGGTTCTAATGAAAAACTGTTTTTT
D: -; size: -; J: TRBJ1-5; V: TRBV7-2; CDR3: CASSSNSNQPQHF; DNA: TGTGCCAGCAGCTCCAATAGCAATCAGCCCCAGCATTTT
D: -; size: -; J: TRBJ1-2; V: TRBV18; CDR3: CASSPGGTNWSYGYTF; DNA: TGTGCCAGCTCACCGGGGGGGACCAACTGGAGCTATGGCTACACCTTC
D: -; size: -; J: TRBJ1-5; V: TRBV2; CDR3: CASAQDSNQPQHF; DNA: TGTGCCAGCGCGCAGGATAGCAATCAGCCCCAGCATTTT